The 32 T cell receptor beta chains below come from one sample, sequenced in a study of cytomegalovirus exposure and HLA in healthy donors. It was with 60 Vbeta and 13 Jbeta primers that the PCR ran. The table came from immunoSEQ multiplex PCR; TCRdb's copy has only in-frame clones and leaves some out. The sample carries approximately 200,000 clones, about 83% recorded once. What was sequenced was PBMCs. Receptors were obtained from a human donor in good health.

The chain combines TRBV5-6 with TRBJ2-7; D unclear. CDR3 length: 14 residues. Germline CDR1 and CDR2: SGHDT and YYEEEE. V was pared by 0 bases and J by 1 base, with 8 bases between. This CDR3 reads CASSLVSRSYEQYF. For the CDR3, the DNA is TGTGCCAGCAGCTTGGTCTCACGGTCCTACGAGCAGTACTTC.

This clone came up once. The V gene is TRBV4-1, the J gene TRBJ2-2; 14 bases agree with TRBD2. From germline, CDR1 is MGHRA and CDR2 YSYEKL. The CDR3 consists of 18 residues. The ends lost 1 base at V and 4 bases at J; junction bases unmatched: 5. This chain's CDR3 is CASSQGLAGGPLTGELFF. Written as DNA, the CDR3 is TGCGCCAGCAGCCAAGGACTAGCGGGAGGGCCGCTCACCGGGGAGCTGTTTTTT.

This clone appeared a few times. The chain has TRBV5-8 and TRBJ1-5; 10 positions match TRBD1. J was trimmed by 4 bases and V by 4 bases; bases with no gene match: 5. The CDR3 runs 15 residues. From germline, CDR1 is SGHTS and CDR2 YDEGEE. The CDR3 sequence: CASSPPGQGNQPQHF. CDR3 DNA: TGTGCCAGCAGCCCCCCGGGACAGGGGAATCAGCCCCAGCATTTT. Looking up the rest from reference TRBV5-8 and TRBJ1-5 gives the full variable domain: EAGVTQSPTHLIKTRGQQATLRCSPISGHTSVYWYQQALGLGLQFLLWYDEGEERNRGNFPPRFSGRQFPNYSSELNVNALELEDSALYLCASSPPGQGNQPQHFGDGTRLSIL.

The gene calls are TRBV10-3 and TRBJ2-7; 8 positions match TRBD1. The ends lost 8 bases at V and 4 bases at J; junction bases unmatched: 1. The CDR3 runs to 11 residues. Per germline, CDR1 ENHRY and CDR2 SYGVKD. The CDR3 bases are TGTGCCATCCGACAGGGGTACGAGCAGTACTTC. Its translation: CAIRQGYEQYF.

The genes are TRBV2 and TRBJ2-1, with D tentatively TRBD2 (5 bases). The V end was cut by 3 bases, the J end by 8 bases, with 8 bases between. CDR1 is SNHLY, CDR2 FYNNEI, per germline. The length of the CDR3 is 12 residues. CDR3 nucleotide sequence: TGTGCCAGCAGTGAGTCGAGGGATGAGCAGTTCTTC. As protein: CASSESRDEQFF.

The rearrangement uses TRBV11-3 and TRBJ2-1; maybe TRBD2 (6 bases). The germline V and J ends were trimmed by 8 bases and 1 base, with 12 bases remaining between them. CDR1 is SGHNT and CDR2 is YENEEA in the germline V gene. This CDR3 is built from 14 residues. Here the CDR3 DNA reads TGTGCCAGCGGCCAGGGAGGATCCTACAATGAGCAGTTCTTC. Translating gives CASGQGGSYNEQFF.

In its sample, this clone was seen once. The rearrangement uses TRBV28 and TRBJ2-3; 8 positions agree with TRBD2. Looked up from germline, CDR1 is MDHEN and CDR2 is SYDVKM. V was clipped by 6 bases and J by 2 bases; unmatched bases: 4. This CDR3 is 14 amino acids long. The CDR3 sequence is CASSPLADTDTQYF. Here the CDR3 DNA reads TGTGCCAGCAGCCCACTAGCGGACACAGATACGCAGTATTTT.

CDR3: CASSLSAGEITGELFF. CDR3 nucleotides: TGTGCCAGCAGCTTATCGGCGGGAGAAATCACCGGGGAGCTGTTTTTT. V usage is TRBV11-2 and J usage is TRBJ2-2, with 7 bases that match TRBD2. Germline V gives CDR1 SGHAT, CDR2 FQNNGV. Germline trimming cut 2 bases from V and 4 bases from J; bases unmatched to any gene: 7. The CDR3 contains 16 residues. The full variable domain, with the rest looked up from reference TRBV11-2 and TRBJ2-2, is EAGVAQSPRYKIIEKRQSVAFWCNPISGHATLYWYQQILGQGPKLLIQFQNNGVVDDSQLPKDRFSAERLKGVDSTLKIQPAKLEDSAVYLCASSLSAGEITGELFFGEGSRLTVL.

The chain uses TRBV6-1 and TRBJ2-6; weak D call: TRBD1 (5 bases). Germline V gives CDR1 MNHNS, CDR2 SASEGT. Trimming cost V 3 bases and J 0 bases, with 18 bases left between them. The CDR3 runs 19 residues. The CDR3: CASSDGRSSGASGANVLTF. The CDR3 bases are TGTGCCAGCAGTGATGGCAGGTCTAGTGGGGCCTCTGGGGCCAACGTCCTGACTTTC.

The chain carries TRBV27 and TRBJ2-3; 8 nucleotides line up with TRBD1. Unmatched junction bases numbered 6, after V lost 2 bases and J lost 2 bases. From germline, CDR1 is MNHEY and CDR2 SMNVEV (reference sequence). The CDR3 sequence is 16 residues long. The CDR3 DNA reads as TGTGCCAGCAGTTTACGGGGACAGGTGTACACAGATACGCAGTATTTT. This encodes CASSLRGQVYTDTQYF.

The V and J genes are TRBV4-1 and TRBJ2-7; D is uncertain. The CDR3 is made up of 15 amino acids. Looked up from germline, CDR1 is MGHRA and CDR2 is YSYEKL. Trimming cost V 2 bases and J 3 bases, with 14 bases left between them. The CDR3 sequence: CASSQSHPNSYEQYF. The CDR3 bases are TGCGCCAGCAGCCAATCCCACCCCAACAGCTACGAGCAGTACTTC.

The gene calls are TRBV5-1 and TRBJ2-7; 8 positions match TRBD1. The germline CDR1 and CDR2 sequences are SGHRS and YFSETQ. The V segment lost 1 base and the J segment 2 bases; nucleotides outside the gene matches: 2. The CDR3 runs to 14 residues. The CDR3 nucleotides read TGCGCCAGCAGCTTGTTGGGACAGGCCTACGAGCAGTACTTC. Translation: CASSLLGQAYEQYF.

The chain joins TRBV7-9 to TRBJ1-4, with D possibly TRBD1 on 5 matching bases. Germline lookup yields CDR1 SEHNR and CDR2 FQNEAQ (reference sequence). The CDR3 spans 16 residues. V shed 5 bases and J shed 3 bases, with 16 bases lying between them. DNA of the CDR3: TGTGCCAGCAGCCCGGCGGTGGGGGAGGCTAATGAAAAACTGTTTTTT. Amino acid sequence: CASSPAVGEANEKLFF.

This chain connects TRBV10-3 to TRBJ2-7; the match to TRBD2 covers 7 bases. CDR1 and CDR2 (germline): ENHRY, SYGVKD. CDR3 size: 14 residues. J was trimmed by 2 bases and V by 4 bases; bases with no gene match: 5. As DNA, the CDR3 is TGTGCCATCAGTGCGGGGCTAGCGGCCTACGAGCAGTACTTC. Protein product: CAISAGLAAYEQYF.

The CDR3 protein is CASSERNKVTGVQETQYF. Written as DNA, the CDR3 is TGTGCCAGCAGTGAAAGAAATAAGGTGACAGGGGTCCAAGAGACCCAGTACTTC. This chain links TRBV6-1 with TRBJ2-5, with 8 bases aligning to TRBD1. Germline values: CDR1 MNHNS, CDR2 SASEGT. V was clipped by 2 bases and J by 1 base; unmatched bases: 12. This CDR3 is built from 18 residues.

The chain couples TRBV7-6 to TRBJ2-7, with 8 bases that match TRBD1. V was clipped by 1 base and J by 3 bases; unmatched bases: 5. The CDR3 runs 15 residues. The germline V gene has CDR1 SGHVS and CDR2 FNYEAQ. CDR3 nucleotides: TGTGCCAGCAGCTTAGGGCAGGGGGCGATCTACGAGCAGTACTTC. It is translated as CASSLGQGAIYEQYF. The full variable domain, completed using reference TRBV7-6 and TRBJ2-7, is GAGVSQSPRYKVTKRGQDVALRCDPISGHVSLYWYRQALGQGPEFLTYFNYEAQQDKSGLPNDRFSAERPEGSISTLTIQRTEQRDSAMYRCASSLGQGAIYEQYFGPGTRLTVT.

V gene TRBV5-1 combines with J gene TRBJ2-1; a possible D gene is TRBD1 (6 bases). Trimming left V 1 base short and J 2 bases short, with 10 bases between. The germline CDR1 and CDR2 sequences are SGHRS and YFSETQ. The CDR3 consists of 15 residues. The CDR3 DNA follows: TGCGCCAGCAGCTTGCTGGACAGCACCTACAATGAGCAGTTCTTC. It codes for CASSLLDSTYNEQFF.

V usage is TRBV7-9 and J usage is TRBJ1-2, with no clear D. V lost 1 base and J 0 bases, leaving 15 bases between the germline ends. The CDR3 has 17 residues. Germline V gene lookup returns CDR1 SEHNR and CDR2 FQNEAQ (reference sequence). The CDR3 spells CASSLGYQRTSNYGYTF. DNA for the CDR3: TGTGCCAGCAGCTTAGGGTACCAGCGAACCTCTAACTATGGCTACACCTTC. The full variable domain, completed using reference TRBV7-9 and TRBJ1-2, is DTGVSQNPRHKITKRGQNVTFRCDPISEHNRLYWYRQTLGQGPEFLTYFQNEAQLEKSRLLSDRFSAERPKGSFSTLEIQRTEQGDSAMYLCASSLGYQRTSNYGYTFGSGTRLTVV.

The chain joins TRBV2 to TRBJ2-7; 7 bases are a match to TRBD1. Trimming removed 6 bases from V and 4 bases from J; junction bases left unmatched: 6. Germline V lookup: CDR1 SNHLY, CDR2 FYNNEI. The CDR3 spans 13 residues. CDR3 nucleotide sequence: TGTGCCAGCAGATGGACAGGTTATTACGAGCAGTACTTC. This gives the protein CASRWTGYYEQYF.

The chain links TRBV7-9 to TRBJ2-1, with D perhaps TRBD2 (6 bases). The germline V and J ends were trimmed by 4 bases and 0 bases, with 10 bases remaining between them. Germline CDR1 reads SEHNR; CDR2 reads FQNEAQ (reference sequence). The CDR3 extends over 15 amino acids. CDR3 nucleotides: TGTGCCAGCAGCTCCCGGGGGAGCTCCTACAATGAGCAGTTCTTC. This gives the protein CASSSRGSSYNEQFF.

This sequence joins TRBV1 and TRBJ2-5; the D call TRBD2 from the table was never checked on the DNA. The J call is doubtful: the DNA matches TRBJ2-7 better. TRBV1 is recorded as a pseudogene. This CDR3 comprises 17 residues. The CDR3 region has the DNA TGCACCAGCAGCCCCAATCAGTGGGAGTCGACCCCCAACGAGCAGTACTTC. Its translation: CTSSPNQWESTPNEQYF.

This clone has a handful of counts. The gene calls are TRBV6-5 and TRBJ2-1, with 12 bases that match TRBD2. V shed 0 bases, J shed 11 bases, and the junction held 5 bases outside the gene matches. Germline V gene data show CDR1 as MNHEY and CDR2 as SVGAGI. The length of the CDR3 is 15 residues. CDR3 amino acids: CASSYSRTSGNKQFF. The CDR3 bases are TGTGCCAGCAGTTACTCGAGGACTAGCGGGAACAAGCAGTTCTTC.

This rearrangement joins TRBV6-4 to TRBJ2-5; the D gene is possibly TRBD2 (6 bases). Germline CDR1 is MRHNA and CDR2 is SNTAGT. This CDR3 has 13 residues. Trimming pared 2 bases from V and 5 bases from J, leaving 9 bases between. The CDR3 nucleotides read TGTGCCAGCAGTGACGGAGGGTTGGAGACCCAGTACTTC. This encodes CASSDGGLETQYF.

The chain links TRBV7-9 to TRBJ2-2; possibly TRBD1 for D (6 bases). Per the germline V gene, CDR1 is SEHNR and CDR2 is FQNEAQ (reference sequence). The CDR3 has 16 residues. Trimming shortened V by 5 bases and J by 2 bases, and 15 bases separated the two germline ends. CDR3 sequence: CASSPVGTLNTGELFF. CDR3 sequence (DNA): TGTGCCAGCAGCCCCGTCGGGACATTAAACACCGGGGAGCTGTTTTTT.

The CDR3 is CATLEQTSGAETQYF. CDR3 nucleotide sequence: TGTGCCACCCTCGAACAGACTAGCGGGGCAGAGACCCAGTACTTC. This chain uses TRBV6-6 with TRBJ2-5; 11 bases agree with TRBD2. Germline V gene lookup returns CDR1 MNHNY and CDR2 SVGAGI (reference sequence). V trimming: 10 bases; J trimming: 4 bases; junction bases outside the gene matches: 11. The CDR3 extends over 15 amino acids.

This chain uses TRBV7-9 with TRBJ2-3; maybe TRBD2 (5 bases). The CDR3 runs 11 residues. Germline CDR1 is SEHNR and CDR2 is FQNEAQ (reference sequence). The V end was cut by 11 bases, the J end by 4 bases, with 10 bases between. DNA of the CDR3: TGTGCCGCAGAGGGTGCAGATACGCAGTATTTT. Its translation: CAAEGADTQYF.

This clone was seen a few times. The rearrangement uses TRBV14 and TRBJ1-2; D remains unclear. The CDR3 sequence is 19 residues long. V lost 0 bases, J lost 4 bases, and 24 bases lay in between. CDR1 is SGHDN, CDR2 FVKESK, per germline. The CDR3 protein is CASSQDSVTYGQTLYGYTF. The CDR3 nucleotides are TGTGCCAGCAGCCAAGATAGCGTCACCTACGGGCAGACCCTCTATGGCTACACCTTC.

The chain joins TRBV7-2 to TRBJ2-1; 7 nucleotides agree with TRBD1. V was clipped by 5 bases and J by 7 bases; unmatched bases: 8. Germline CDR1 and CDR2: SGHTA and FQGNSA. The CDR3 is made up of 14 amino acids. CDR3 sequence: CASSRDRALNEQFF. As DNA, the CDR3 is TGTGCCAGCAGCCGAGACAGGGCCCTTAATGAGCAGTTCTTC.

The genes are TRBV10-3 and TRBJ2-7; 11 bases line up with TRBD2. The CDR3 consists of 15 residues. Germline CDR1 and CDR2: ENHRY and SYGVKD. V gave up 0 bases and J gave up 4 bases; unmatched junction bases: 2. The CDR3 coding sequence is TGTGCCATCAGTGAGTCTAGCGGGAGGGGGTACGAGCAGTACTTC. It codes for CAISESSGRGYEQYF.

The chain uses TRBV4-1 and TRBJ2-2; 8 bases align to TRBD2. V shed 3 bases, J shed 4 bases, and the junction held 4 bases outside the gene matches. The CDR3 has 15 amino acids. The germline CDR1 and CDR2 sequences are MGHRA and YSYEKL. The CDR3 DNA reads as TGCGCCAGCAGCCAGGGACTAGGGGTCACCGGGGAGCTGTTTTTT. It encodes CASSQGLGVTGELFF.

V and J are TRBV28 and TRBJ1-6; D call uncertain. The V end lost 6 bases, the J end lost 4 bases, and 10 bases lay between the germline ends. The germline CDR1 and CDR2 sequences are MDHEN and SYDVKM. The CDR3 spans 14 residues. CDR3 nucleotides: TGTGCCAGCAGGGGAGAGGGTTATAATTCACCCCTCCACTTT. It is translated as CASRGEGYNSPLHF.

This chain links TRBV4-1 with TRBJ2-1; 7 nucleotides agree with TRBD2. The V and J ends lost 1 base and 7 bases, in that order; junction bases with no gene match: 13. The CDR3 totals 17 residues. CDR1 and CDR2 (germline): MGHRA, YSYEKL. The CDR3 reads CASSQGGASGYRNEQFF. The CDR3 DNA follows: TGCGCCAGCAGCCAAGGAGGGGCTAGCGGTTATAGGAATGAGCAGTTCTTC.